The rows below give T cell receptor beta chains drawn from one sample of a study of blood T cell repertoires in COVID-19. Sequencing used immunoSEQ multiplex PCR; TCRdb keeps in-frame clones, though not all of them. In the table there are about half a million clones, approximately 83% of which are singletons. Sequenced sample: peripheral blood. These receptors all come from a human donor in a cohort sampled during active COVID-19. The conserved cysteine and the conserved F or W are not part of the CDR3 here. D genes are given only for firm matches.

D gene: -
V gene: TRBV6-5
CDR3 protein: ASGRIQETQY

D gene: TRBD2
V gene: TRBV5-1
CDR3 protein: ASSWTGTSGSYEQY

D gene: -
V gene: TRBV9
CDR3 protein: ASSSESKTQY

D gene: TRBD1
V gene: TRBV7-3
CDR3 protein: ASSPYRGNHEQY

D gene: TRBD2
V gene: TRBV20-1
CDR3 protein: SASSLAEAYEQY

D gene: TRBD1
V gene: TRBV18
CDR3 protein: ASSPQGQGFYGYT

D gene: -
V gene: TRBV27
CDR3 protein: ASSYQGPSQETQY

D gene: -
V gene: TRBV7-9
CDR3 protein: ASRADTAETQY

D gene: -
V gene: TRBV4-3
CDR3 protein: ASSQTTYAVAF

D gene: -
V gene: TRBV19
CDR3 protein: ASSIYGGNTGELF

D gene: TRBD1
V gene: TRBV19
CDR3 protein: ASSIGTGDAYEQY

D gene: -
V gene: TRBV30
CDR3 protein: AWSVRQGEQY

D gene: -
V gene: TRBV9
CDR3 protein: ASSVVVTANTEAF

D gene: -
V gene: TRBV18
CDR3 protein: ASSPTPGVVNQPQH

D gene: TRBD1
V gene: TRBV15
CDR3 protein: ATSTNRGRSTEAF

D gene: TRBD1
V gene: TRBV6-6
CDR3 protein: ASRRDGTDRYGYT

D gene: TRBD1
V gene: TRBV2
CDR3 protein: ASSGTGAYEQY

D gene: TRBD1
V gene: TRBV7-9
CDR3 protein: ASSRDRVGEKLF

D gene: TRBD2
V gene: TRBV5-6
CDR3 protein: ASSYETSGNQETQY

D gene: TRBD1
V gene: TRBV6-5
CDR3 protein: ASRTGQGDHEQY

D gene: -
V gene: TRBV20-1
CDR3 protein: SASSGLYGANVLT

D gene: TRBD2
V gene: TRBV3-1/TRBV3-2
CDR3 protein: ASSPLAWTSGRGGTDTQY

D gene: -
V gene: TRBV10-2
CDR3 protein: ASSVGGSYEQY

D gene: TRBD2
V gene: TRBV10-3
CDR3 protein: AISGGPGLAGGGTDTQY

D gene: -
V gene: TRBV15
CDR3 protein: ATSSHLPRSGNTIY

D gene: TRBD2
V gene: TRBV27
CDR3 protein: ASSAGLAGGMNTGELF

D gene: TRBD1
V gene: TRBV6-6
CDR3 protein: ASNYYTGGNQPQH

D gene: -
V gene: TRBV9
CDR3 protein: ASSVAVETGELF

D gene: TRBD2
V gene: TRBV27
CDR3 protein: ASSLQAGGAYEQY

D gene: TRBD1
V gene: TRBV11-2
CDR3 protein: ASSLDRQGVAGYT

D gene: TRBD1
V gene: TRBV9
CDR3 protein: ASSPRGTGVGETQY

D gene: -
V gene: TRBV7-6
CDR3 protein: ASSLTARGGNEKLF

D gene: -
V gene: TRBV5-5
CDR3 protein: ASSLFGGPGNTIY

D gene: -
V gene: TRBV3-1/TRBV3-2
CDR3 protein: ASSQGGVRRGQETQY

D gene: -
V gene: TRBV10-3
CDR3 protein: AISSAGTENEKLF

D gene: -
V gene: TRBV12-3/TRBV12-4
CDR3 protein: ASSFSWSEQY

D gene: TRBD1
V gene: TRBV30
CDR3 protein: AWSRDSLNYGYT

D gene: TRBD1
V gene: TRBV4-1
CDR3 protein: ASSQDGTGYNEQF

D gene: TRBD1
V gene: TRBV3-1/TRBV3-2
CDR3 protein: ASSQGQGGYT

D gene: TRBD1
V gene: TRBV7-3
CDR3 protein: ASSPEQGARGEAF

D gene: TRBD1
V gene: TRBV30
CDR3 protein: AWGDSYGYT

D gene: -
V gene: TRBV7-2
CDR3 protein: ASSLGDRNYGYT

D gene: TRBD2
V gene: TRBV11-2
CDR3 protein: ASSLAAGASYEQY

D gene: TRBD2
V gene: TRBV5-1
CDR3 protein: ATQTPVGGGKNIQY

D gene: TRBD1
V gene: TRBV29-1
CDR3 protein: SVLGTGFRNTEAF

D gene: -
V gene: TRBV7-9
CDR3 protein: ASSSSDPGISNIQY

D gene: TRBD1
V gene: TRBV6-1
CDR3 protein: ASSEQTGTGREQY

D gene: -
V gene: TRBV21-1
CDR3 protein: AGRGGAKNIQY

D gene: TRBD1
V gene: TRBV18
CDR3 protein: ASSKDRSNTGELF

D gene: TRBD1
V gene: TRBV19
CDR3 protein: ASSIRRDRDNYGYT

D gene: TRBD2
V gene: TRBV19
CDR3 protein: ASSIWSGGSYNEQF